This T cell receptor (beta chain) was sequenced in a study of graft-versus-host responses after intestinal transplantation. Study-level findings and limits: Recipient marrow showed GvH clones, some seen first in ileum or blood.

About this clone: What it binds is unknown.

Clones were read by immunoSEQ multiplex PCR, and TCRdb kept only the in-frame ones, dropping some. The sample lists more than 65,000 clones, 85% to 95% occurring once. Sequences were derived from unstimulated CD8+ T cells sorted from spleen or lymph node cells, sampled before transplant. The source is a human donor who was the organ donor for an intestinal transplant.

The CDR3 here is CASRGRGSAQYF. The CDR3 bases are TGCGCCAGCAGAGGCAGGGGGTCGGCGCAGTATTTT. The chain joins TRBV5-1 to TRBJ2-3, with 7 positions matching TRBD1. V shed 5 bases and J 10 bases; nucleotides not matched to a gene: 7. The length of the CDR3 is 12 residues. CDR1 is SGHRS, CDR2 YFSETQ, per germline.